This T cell receptor (beta chain) emerged from a study of human T cells and chemical hapten exposure. TCRdb redid the calling of the RACE reads with MiXCR, one entry per CDR3 protein. The sample includes about 76,000 distinct CDR3 sequences, 10% to 15% of them seen just once. Time point given: patch test 3, about 24 weeks after DPC sensitization. This sample's treatment: therapeutic diphenylcyclopropenone sensitization with weekly scalp DPC. This clonotype was observed once. V was shortened by 2 bases and J by 0 bases, with 14 bases between the two germline ends. The CDR3 sequence is 16 residues long. Germline CDR1 is KGHSH and CDR2 is LQKENI.

The TCR sequence derives from a woman between 45 and 65 years old with alopecia areata. Some clones in this sample may be carry-over from other donors' samples. The material was whole blood, obtained in connection with sensitization to the hapten diphenylcyclopropenone (DPC). The chain couples TRBV18 to TRBJ2-7, with no clear D. The CDR3 nucleotides are TGTGCCAGCTCACCAACTCCTGGGATGAGCTCCTACGAGCAGTACTTC. As protein: CASSPTPGMSSYEQYF.